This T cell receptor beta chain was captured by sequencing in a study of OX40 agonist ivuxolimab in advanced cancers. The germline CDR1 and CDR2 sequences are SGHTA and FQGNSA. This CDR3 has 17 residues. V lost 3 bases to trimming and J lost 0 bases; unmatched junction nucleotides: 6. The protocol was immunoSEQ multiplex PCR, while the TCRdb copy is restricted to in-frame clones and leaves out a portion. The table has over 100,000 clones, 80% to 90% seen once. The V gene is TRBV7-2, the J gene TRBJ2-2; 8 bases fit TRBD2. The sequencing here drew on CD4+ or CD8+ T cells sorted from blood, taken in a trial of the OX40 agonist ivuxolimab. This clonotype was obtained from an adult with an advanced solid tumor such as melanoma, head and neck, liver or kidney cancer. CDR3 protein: CASSFSSGGSNTGELFF. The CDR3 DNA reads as TGTGCCAGCAGCTTTAGCTCGGGGGGGTCGAACACCGGGGAGCTGTTTTTT.